This TCR beta chain was documented in a study of CD8 T cells in ankylosing spondylitis. Study-level findings and limits: Ankylosing spondylitis blood appeared to be characterized by a TCR beta motif of eight or nine highly homologous variants.

TCRdb passed the 5' RACE reads through MiXCR, listing each CDR3 protein once. The table has about 310,000 distinct CDR3 sequences, less than 25% seen once; the top ten hold about 3.5%. As to this clonotype: What it recognizes is unknown.

The specimen sequenced was blood, either unsorted or a sorted T cell fraction (not recorded which). The sequence derives from a female donor with ankylosing spondylitis or in good health (not recorded which).

The CDR3 loop reads CSVSGFSEQFF. The CDR3 DNA sequence: TGCAGTGTAAGCGGGTTCTCGGAGCAGTTCTTC. The rearrangement uses TRBV20-1 and TRBJ2-1, with a possible D match to TRBD2 (6 bases). There are 11 residues in the CDR3. CDR1 DFQATT and CDR2 SNEGSKA come from the germline V gene (reference sequence). V lost 7 bases to trimming and J lost 10 bases, with 14 bases between them.